A single sample gave rise to the 31 T cell receptor beta chains below, sequenced in a study of blood T cell repertoires in COVID-19 (dated by TCRdb to 2019 to 2021). Libraries were prepared through the immunoSEQ multiplex PCR assay. This is the immuneACCESS table as TCRdb keeps it, with only in-frame sequences that have V and J called. A part of the clones is gone; compared with another copy, unresolved V genes explain less than half, and the rest is unexplained. The table for this sample lists 200,000 to 250,000 clones; approximately 82% of them were counted only once. 3% to 4% of the sample comes from the top ten. The sequenced sample consisted of peripheral blood. The receptors here all came from a young woman with acute or convalescent COVID-19.

The chain links TRBV2 to TRBJ2-7; D is perhaps TRBD1 (6 bases). The V end was cut by 3 bases, the J end by 3 bases, with 9 bases between. Per the germline V gene, CDR1 is SNHLY and CDR2 is FYNNEI. This CDR3 has 13 amino acids. The CDR3 nucleotides are TGTGCCAGCAGTGAGTTGGACAGCTACGAGCAGTACTTC. Translating gives CASSELDSYEQYF.

J is TRBJ1-2 and V is TRBV28, with D uncertain. V lost 5 bases, J lost 8 bases, and 9 bases lay in between. Germline CDR1 is MDHEN and CDR2 is SYDVKM. The CDR3 loop spans 11 amino acids. The CDR3: CASSELWGYTF. The CDR3 nucleotides read TGTGCCAGCAGTGAACTTTGGGGCTACACCTTC.

The chain recombines TRBV9 with TRBJ2-5; 12 bases map to TRBD2. This CDR3 comprises 16 residues. CDR1 is SGDLS and CDR2 is YYNGEE in the germline V gene. After removal of 3 bases from V and 5 bases from J, the junction contained 8 bases not matched to a gene. The CDR3 DNA reads TGTGCCAGCAGCGCCCCTAGCGGGAGGGCCGAGGAGACCCAGTACTTC. This translates into CASSAPSGRAEETQYF.

The chain is built from TRBV27 and TRBJ2-1, with TRBD1 matching over 10 bases. CDR1 and CDR2 (germline): MNHEY, SMNVEV (reference sequence). This CDR3 contains 15 residues. The V segment lost 6 bases and the J segment 7 bases; nucleotides outside the gene matches: 9. This chain's CDR3 is CASSRQGAIGNEQFF. The DNA for the CDR3 is TGTGCCAGCAGCAGACAGGGGGCAATCGGAAATGAGCAGTTCTTC.

The chain links TRBV5-1 to TRBJ1-4; D not certain. Trimming left V 0 bases short and J 8 bases short, with 8 bases between. CDR1 and CDR2 from the germline V gene are SGHRS and YFSETQ. The CDR3 is 13 residues long. The chain's CDR3 is CASSLGQEEKLFF. The CDR3 nucleotides are TGCGCCAGCAGCTTGGGACAAGAGGAAAAACTGTTTTTT.

The chain has TRBV11-2 and TRBJ2-2, with TRBD1 matching 9 bases. The CDR3 covers 18 residues. The V and J ends lost 5 bases and 1 base, in that order; junction bases with no gene match: 11. From germline, CDR1 is SGHAT and CDR2 FQNNGV. This chain's CDR3 is CASSLLHRQGGNTGELFF. The CDR3 DNA is TGTGCCAGCAGCCTCCTCCACCGACAGGGGGGGAACACCGGGGAGCTGTTTTTT.

CDR3 coding DNA: TGTGCCAGCAGCGTAGTCTCAGGTACTCTGTACTTC. Translated: CASSVVSGTLYF. The chain links TRBV9 to TRBJ2-7, with unresolved D. Trimming cost V 0 bases and J 12 bases, with 13 bases left between them. CDR1 is SGDLS, CDR2 YYNGEE, per germline. The CDR3 spans 12 residues. Looking up the rest from reference TRBV9 and TRBJ2-7 gives the full variable domain: DSGVTQTPKHLITATGQRVTLRCSPRSGDLSVYWYQQSLDQGLQFLIQYYNGEERAKGNILERFSAQQFPDLHSELNLSSLELGDSALYFCASSVVSGTLYFGPGTRLTVT.

J is TRBJ1-3 and V is TRBV19; D gene ambiguous. This CDR3 region has 11 residues. Germline CDR1 and CDR2: LNHDA and SQIVND (reference sequence). Between the trimmed V and J ends, which lost 5 bases and 9 bases, there was a span of 8 bases. CDR3 amino acids: CASSGVSTIYF. Here the CDR3 DNA reads TGTGCCAGTAGTGGAGTTTCCACCATATATTTT.

The chain uses TRBV7-8 and TRBJ2-7; the D gene is possibly TRBD2 (6 bases). The length of the CDR3 is 13 residues. Between the trimmed V and J ends, which lost 5 bases and 3 bases, there was a span of 11 bases. Germline CDR1 reads SGHVS; CDR2 reads FQNEAQ. The CDR3 reads CASSPGGFYEQYF. The CDR3 coding sequence is TGTGCCAGCAGCCCCGGGGGTTTCTACGAGCAGTACTTC.

The chain links TRBV4-3 to TRBJ2-1, with 10 nucleotides matching TRBD2. After removal of 0 bases from V and 4 bases from J, the junction contained 6 bases not matched to a gene. The CDR3 runs to 17 residues. From germline, CDR1 is LGHNA and CDR2 YSLEER. DNA for the CDR3: TGCGCCAGCAGCCAAGATCGGGGACTAGCGCAATACAATGAGCAGTTCTTC. It specifies CASSQDRGLAQYNEQFF.

As DNA, the CDR3 is TGTGCCAGCAGCCCGTGGGGGGACACTGAAGCTTTCTTT. This codes for CASSPWGDTEAFF. The chain uses TRBV3-1 (or the pseudogene TRBV3-2) and TRBJ1-1, with D tentatively TRBD1 (5 bases). The CDR3 covers 13 residues. Trimming cost V 4 bases and J 3 bases, with 9 bases left between them. The V gene's germline CDR1 is LGHDT and CDR2 YNNKEL (reference sequence).

The chain has TRBV19 and TRBJ2-7, with 9 bases aligning to TRBD2. Unmatched junction bases numbered 6, after V lost 3 bases and J lost 3 bases. Per germline, CDR1 LNHDA and CDR2 SQIVND (reference sequence). This CDR3 region has 15 residues. The CDR3 sequence: CASSITLAGSYEQYF. In nucleotides, the CDR3 is TGTGCCAGTAGTATCACGCTAGCGGGAAGCTACGAGCAGTACTTC.

The chain links TRBV6-5 to TRBJ1-1; the D gene is possibly TRBD1 (5 bases). Trimming cost V 6 bases and J 5 bases, with 16 bases left between them. This CDR3 region has 14 residues. Germline V CDR1 and CDR2: MNHEY, SVGAGI. This CDR3 is CASRGSVGGTEAFF. DNA for the CDR3: TGTGCCAGCAGGGGATCCGTGGGGGGAACTGAAGCTTTCTTT.

V usage is TRBV6-5 and J usage is TRBJ1-2; 7 bases map to TRBD1. The CDR3 consists of 12 residues. CDR1 is MNHEY, CDR2 SVGAGI, per germline. Trimming removed 8 bases from V and 8 bases from J; junction bases left unmatched: 8. The CDR3 here is CASEDRPWGYTF. Written as DNA, the CDR3 is TGTGCCAGCGAGGACAGGCCTTGGGGCTACACCTTC.

This chain links TRBV19 with TRBJ1-1, with a possible D match to TRBD1 (5 bases). The ends were cut back, 2 bases at V and 3 bases at J, with 16 bases in the middle. This CDR3 comprises 16 residues. Germline V lookup: CDR1 LNHDA, CDR2 SQIVND (reference sequence). CDR3 nucleotide sequence: TGTGCCAGTAGTATAATCGGGAGATCGGGGGACACTGAAGCTTTCTTT. Amino acid sequence: CASSIIGRSGDTEAFF. Full variable domain (rest looked up from reference TRBV19 and TRBJ1-1): DGGITQSPKYLFRKEGQNVTLSCEQNLNHDAMYWYRQDPGQGLRLIYYSQIVNDFQKGDIAEGYSVSREKKESFPLTVTSAQKNPTAFYLCASSIIGRSGDTEAFFGQGTRLTVV.

The J gene is TRBJ1-2, the V gene TRBV6-5; 8 bases agree with TRBD1. V lost 4 bases, J lost 10 bases, and 5 bases stayed unmatched. Germline V gene sequence: CDR1 MNHEY, CDR2 SVGAGI. This CDR3 spans 12 amino acids. The CDR3 region is CASSWTGIHYTF. Written as DNA, the CDR3 is TGTGCCAGCAGTTGGACAGGGATTCACTACACCTTC.

This chain links TRBV19 with TRBJ1-4; the D is unclear. CDR3 size: 13 residues. The germline V gene encodes CDR1 LNHDA and CDR2 SQIVND (reference sequence). Trimming cost V 5 bases and J 6 bases, with 10 bases left between them. CDR3 DNA sequence: TGTGCCAGTAGTCTTGACTATGATGAAAAACTGTTTTTT. Its translation is CASSLDYDEKLFF.

The chain employs TRBV30 and TRBJ1-4; 7 bases line up with TRBD1. Germline CDR1 is GTSNPN and CDR2 is SVGIG (reference sequence). The CDR3 has 15 residues. V dropped 5 bases and J dropped 3; count of bases not matched to a gene: 9. The CDR3 here is CAWGFRQGSNEKLFF. DNA for the CDR3: TGTGCCTGGGGCTTTCGACAGGGATCTAATGAAAAACTGTTTTTT.

V is TRBV14 and J is TRBJ1-1; D gene uncertain. In germline, CDR1 is SGHDN, CDR2 FVKESK. CDR3 size: 12 residues. With 0 bases removed from V and 4 bases from J, the gap between germline ends came to 3 bases. The CDR3 coding sequence is TGTGCCAGCAGCCAAGACGGCACTGAAGCTTTCTTT. Its protein product is CASSQDGTEAFF.

The rearrangement uses TRBV12-5 and TRBJ2-2; 7 bases fit TRBD1. V was clipped by 2 bases and J by 7 bases; unmatched bases: 7. CDR1 and CDR2 (germline): LGHNT, FRNRAP. The CDR3 is 15 amino acids. The CDR3 sequence: CASGLMTGRSGELFF. The CDR3 nucleotides are TGTGCTAGTGGTTTGATGACAGGGCGTAGCGGGGAGCTGTTTTTT.

The chain uses TRBV5-1 and TRBJ2-5; perhaps TRBD2 as D (5 bases). The germline CDR1 and CDR2 sequences are SGHRS and YFSETQ. V was shortened by 3 bases and J by 4 bases, with 10 bases between the two germline ends. CDR3 size: 13 residues. This CDR3 reads CASSSGWGETQYF. The CDR3 DNA is TGCGCCAGCAGCTCGGGGTGGGGAGAGACCCAGTACTTC. The full variable domain, completed using reference TRBV5-1 and TRBJ2-5, is KAGVTQTPRYLIKTRGQQVTLSCSPISGHRSVSWYQQTPGQGLQFLFEYFSETQRNKGNFPGRFSGRQFSNSRSEMNVSTLELGDSALYLCASSSGWGETQYFGPGTRLLVL.

The V and J genes are TRBV12-3 or TRBV12-4 and TRBJ2-7; D is ambiguous. The V end was cut by 6 bases, the J end by 0 bases, with 6 bases between. The CDR3 contains 12 residues. CDR3 residues: CASSYSSYEQYF. In DNA, the CDR3 is TGTGCCAGCAGCTATAGCTCCTACGAGCAGTACTTC.

The CDR3 spells CASSTPHRDGYGYTF. For the CDR3, the DNA is TGTGCCAGCAGCACGCCCCACAGGGATGGATATGGCTACACCTTC. V is TRBV28 and J is TRBJ1-2; TRBD1 might be the D (6 bases). V was cut by 6 bases and J by 5 bases, with 19 bases left in between. The CDR3 sequence is 15 residues long. The germline CDR1 and CDR2 sequences are MDHEN and SYDVKM.

The gene calls are TRBV10-3 and TRBJ2-3; 14 bases are shared with TRBD2. The CDR3 is made up of 16 amino acids. Looked up from germline, CDR1 is ENHRY and CDR2 is SYGVKD. The V gene end was trimmed by 6 bases and the J gene end by 6 bases; junction bases not matched to a gene: 8. The CDR3 coding sequence is TGTGCCATCAGGCTGGGACTAGCGGGAGACTTGGATACGCAGTATTTT. It codes for CAIRLGLAGDLDTQYF.

The chain recombines TRBV7-9 with TRBJ1-1; 9 nucleotides align to TRBD1. The CDR3 is 14 amino acids. The germline CDR1 and CDR2 sequences are SEHNR and FQNEAQ (reference sequence). Trimming cost V 5 bases and J 3 bases; bases outside gene matches: 4. CDR3 region: CASSPGQGDTEAFF. DNA of the CDR3: TGTGCCAGCAGCCCGGGACAGGGAGACACTGAAGCTTTCTTT.

The chain carries TRBV5-5 and TRBJ2-6; 7 nucleotides line up with TRBD1. The CDR3 spans 17 residues. CDR1 is SGHKS and CDR2 is YYEKEE in the germline V gene (reference sequence). Germline trimming cut 0 bases from V and 0 bases from J; bases unmatched to any gene: 3. The CDR3 nucleotides are TGTGCCAGCAGCTTGGTTGGGACAGACTCTGGGGCCAACGTCCTGACTTTC. Its translation: CASSLVGTDSGANVLTF.

The table lists this clone with a few counts. The gene calls are TRBV7-9 and TRBJ1-1; 9 nucleotides line up with TRBD1. This CDR3 is 17 amino acids long. The germline CDR1 and CDR2 sequences are SEHNR and FQNEAQ (reference sequence). Germline trimming cut 3 bases from V and 1 base from J; bases unmatched to any gene: 9. The CDR3 spells CASSFSLTGGRNTEAFF. The CDR3, as DNA: TGTGCCAGCAGCTTTTCTCTGACAGGGGGTAGGAACACTGAAGCTTTCTTT.

The chain has TRBV2 and TRBJ2-2; D remains unclear. The germline CDR1 and CDR2 sequences are SNHLY and FYNNEI. Deletions cut 7 bases from V and 0 bases from J, with 9 bases between. This CDR3 has 14 amino acids. Written as DNA, the CDR3 is TGTGCCAGCATTTGGCTAGCGAACACCGGGGAGCTGTTTTTT. Amino acid sequence: CASIWLANTGELFF.

The chain combines TRBV4-3 with TRBJ2-1; D is possibly TRBD2 (5 bases). Germline values: CDR1 LGHNA, CDR2 YSLEER. V lost 0 bases to trimming and J lost 8 bases, with 14 bases between them. This CDR3 has 15 amino acids. CDR3 sequence reads: CASSQENPSWDEQFF. The CDR3 DNA follows: TGCGCCAGCAGCCAAGAAAATCCTAGCTGGGATGAGCAGTTCTTC.

The chain employs TRBV6-5 and TRBJ1-6; a weak D match, TRBD1 (6 bases). This CDR3 has 15 residues. V was clipped by 7 bases and J by 2 bases, with 12 bases between them. Per germline, CDR1 MNHEY and CDR2 SVGAGI. CDR3 in DNA: TGTGCCAGCATGAACAGGGCTACCTATAATTCACCCCTCCACTTT. The encoded protein is CASMNRATYNSPLHF.

The chain employs TRBV19 and TRBJ1-1, with a tentative D call TRBD1 (6 bases). V lost 6 bases, J lost 0 bases, and 14 bases lay in between. Germline CDR1 is LNHDA and CDR2 is SQIVND (reference sequence). This CDR3 has 15 amino acids. The DNA for the CDR3 is TGTGCCAGTAGGACAGGCGAATTTATGAACACTGAAGCTTTCTTT. As protein: CASRTGEFMNTEAFF.